A selection of T cell receptor beta chains follows, all from one sample in a study of technical replicates of blood from a handful of donors. The table came from immunoSEQ multiplex PCR; TCRdb's copy has only in-frame clones and leaves some out. The top ten hold approximately 0.25% of the sample, which has tens of thousands of clones, approximately 94% seen once. Sequencing was performed on T cells isolated from PBMCs. These receptors originate from a human donor in good health. The CDR3 runs from the conserved cysteine through the conserved F or W. Fields, in order: D gene, clone size, V gene, J gene, CDR3 length, CDR3 protein, CDR3 DNA. The D gene is left open where the match is weak. Some rows have no size entry. The others give once, few or many, or a class for an expanded clone.

d_call: TRBD2; clone_size: NA; v_call: TRBV18; j_call: TRBJ2-5; cdr3_length: 18; cdr3_aa: CASSPPSGRAGNAETQYF; cdr3_nt: TGTGCCAGCTCACCCCCTAGCGGGAGGGCCGGGAATGCAGAGACCCAGTACTTC
d_call: NA; clone_size: NA; v_call: TRBV19; j_call: TRBJ1-2; cdr3_length: 15; cdr3_aa: CASSLDDGARYGYTF; cdr3_nt: TGTGCCAGTAGCCTCGATGATGGGGCGCGGTATGGCTACACCTTC
d_call: TRBD2; clone_size: NA; v_call: TRBV6-5; j_call: TRBJ2-7; cdr3_length: 15; cdr3_aa: CASSYSSTSGYEQYF; cdr3_nt: TGTGCCAGCAGTTACTCGAGCACTAGCGGTTACGAGCAGTACTTC
d_call: NA; clone_size: NA; v_call: TRBV28; j_call: TRBJ2-2; cdr3_length: 17; cdr3_aa: CASSPVPYAVNTGELFF; cdr3_nt: TGTGCCAGCAGCCCCGTACCTTACGCGGTGAACACCGGGGAGCTGTTTTTT
d_call: TRBD2; clone_size: once; v_call: TRBV28; j_call: TRBJ2-7; cdr3_length: 14; cdr3_aa: CASSLDGRWYEQYF; cdr3_nt: TGTGCCAGCAGTTTAGACGGGAGGTGGTACGAGCAGTACTTC
d_call: TRBD2; clone_size: NA; v_call: TRBV6-1; j_call: TRBJ2-3; cdr3_length: 17; cdr3_aa: CASSALGLAGGTDTQYF; cdr3_nt: TGTGCCAGCAGTGCCCTTGGACTAGCGGGAGGCACAGATACGCAGTATTTT
d_call: NA; clone_size: once; v_call: TRBV5-1; j_call: TRBJ1-1; cdr3_length: 15; cdr3_aa: CASSYVGGLDTEAFF; cdr3_nt: TGCGCCAGCAGTTATGTGGGAGGGTTGGACACTGAAGCTTTCTTT
d_call: NA; clone_size: NA; v_call: TRBV4-1; j_call: TRBJ1-3; cdr3_length: 20; cdr3_aa: CASSQGGLSAHAGSGNTIYF; cdr3_nt: TGCGCCAGCAGCCAAGGGGGACTGTCTGCTCATGCCGGATCTGGAAACACCATATATTTT
d_call: TRBD2; clone_size: NA; v_call: TRBV7-9; j_call: TRBJ2-5; cdr3_length: 19; cdr3_aa: CASSLTIGLAGGAQETQYF; cdr3_nt: TGTGCCAGCAGCTTAACAATTGGACTAGCGGGGGGAGCTCAAGAGACCCAGTACTTC
d_call: TRBD1; clone_size: NA; v_call: TRBV6-1; j_call: TRBJ2-7; cdr3_length: 15; cdr3_aa: CASSEKGQGASEQYF; cdr3_nt: TGTGCCAGCAGTGAAAAGGGACAGGGGGCTTCCGAGCAGTACTTC
d_call: TRBD1; clone_size: NA; v_call: TRBV9; j_call: TRBJ1-1; cdr3_length: 16; cdr3_aa: CASSVGGGDLDTEAFF; cdr3_nt: TGTGCCAGCAGCGTAGGAGGGGGCGATCTTGACACTGAAGCTTTCTTT
d_call: TRBD2; clone_size: NA; v_call: TRBV10-1; j_call: TRBJ2-3; cdr3_length: 17; cdr3_aa: CASSDGGYGGAADTQYF; cdr3_nt: TGCGCCAGCAGTGACGGCGGCTACGGGGGGGCTGCAGATACGCAGTATTTT
d_call: TRBD1; clone_size: NA; v_call: TRBV6-6; j_call: TRBJ2-7; cdr3_length: 15; cdr3_aa: CASSYSGGRTYEQYF; cdr3_nt: TGTGCCAGCAGTTACTCAGGGGGCCGTACCTACGAGCAGTACTTC
d_call: TRBD1; clone_size: NA; v_call: TRBV7-6; j_call: TRBJ2-7; cdr3_length: 14; cdr3_aa: CASSLGQPSYEQYF; cdr3_nt: TGTGCCAGCAGCCTGGGACAGCCGTCCTACGAGCAGTACTTC
d_call: NA; clone_size: once; v_call: TRBV10-3; j_call: TRBJ2-3; cdr3_length: 13; cdr3_aa: CAIEQGGTDTQYF; cdr3_nt: TGTGCCATCGAACAGGGCGGCACAGATACGCAGTATTTT
d_call: TRBD2; clone_size: NA; v_call: TRBV4-2; j_call: TRBJ2-2; cdr3_length: 15; cdr3_aa: CASSQEAGGPGELFF; cdr3_nt: TGTGCCAGCAGCCAAGAAGCGGGGGGCCCCGGGGAGCTGTTTTTT
d_call: NA; clone_size: NA; v_call: TRBV11-2; j_call: TRBJ2-2; cdr3_length: 13; cdr3_aa: CASSSGMGGELFF; cdr3_nt: TGTGCCAGCAGCTCAGGGATGGGCGGGGAGCTGTTTTTT
d_call: TRBD2; clone_size: NA; v_call: TRBV5-4; j_call: TRBJ2-1; cdr3_length: 15; cdr3_aa: CASSLYLAGAFEQFF; cdr3_nt: TGTGCCAGCAGCTTGTATCTAGCGGGAGCTTTTGAGCAGTTCTTC
d_call: TRBD2; clone_size: NA; v_call: TRBV11-2; j_call: TRBJ2-7; cdr3_length: 15; cdr3_aa: CASSLVPRGTYEQYF; cdr3_nt: TGTGCCAGCAGCTTAGTTCCGCGGGGGACCTACGAGCAGTACTTC
d_call: TRBD1; clone_size: NA; v_call: TRBV27; j_call: TRBJ2-7; cdr3_length: 15; cdr3_aa: CASSLWRDRVGEQYF; cdr3_nt: TGTGCCAGCAGTTTATGGCGGGACAGGGTTGGCGAGCAGTACTTC
d_call: NA; clone_size: NA; v_call: TRBV6-1; j_call: TRBJ1-1; cdr3_length: 13; cdr3_aa: CASSPDRYTEAFF; cdr3_nt: TGTGCCAGCAGCCCTGACAGGTACACTGAAGCTTTCTTT
d_call: TRBD1; clone_size: NA; v_call: TRBV4-1; j_call: TRBJ1-5; cdr3_length: 17; cdr3_aa: CASSQRGQGAGGQPQHF; cdr3_nt: TGCGCCAGCAGCCAAAGAGGACAGGGGGCGGGGGGTCAGCCCCAGCATTTT
d_call: NA; clone_size: NA; v_call: TRBV19; j_call: TRBJ1-6; cdr3_length: 14; cdr3_aa: CASTPGRRNSPLHF; cdr3_nt: TGTGCCAGTACCCCGGGGAGACGCAATTCACCCCTCCACTTT
d_call: TRBD1; clone_size: NA; v_call: TRBV14; j_call: TRBJ2-7; cdr3_length: 15; cdr3_aa: CASSKEDRGSYEQYF; cdr3_nt: TGTGCCAGCAGCAAGGAGGACAGGGGGTCCTACGAGCAGTACTTC
d_call: NA; clone_size: NA; v_call: TRBV19; j_call: TRBJ1-3; cdr3_length: 16; cdr3_aa: CASSIVPVGSGNTIYF; cdr3_nt: TGTGCCAGTAGTATAGTTCCTGTGGGCAGTGGAAACACCATATATTTT